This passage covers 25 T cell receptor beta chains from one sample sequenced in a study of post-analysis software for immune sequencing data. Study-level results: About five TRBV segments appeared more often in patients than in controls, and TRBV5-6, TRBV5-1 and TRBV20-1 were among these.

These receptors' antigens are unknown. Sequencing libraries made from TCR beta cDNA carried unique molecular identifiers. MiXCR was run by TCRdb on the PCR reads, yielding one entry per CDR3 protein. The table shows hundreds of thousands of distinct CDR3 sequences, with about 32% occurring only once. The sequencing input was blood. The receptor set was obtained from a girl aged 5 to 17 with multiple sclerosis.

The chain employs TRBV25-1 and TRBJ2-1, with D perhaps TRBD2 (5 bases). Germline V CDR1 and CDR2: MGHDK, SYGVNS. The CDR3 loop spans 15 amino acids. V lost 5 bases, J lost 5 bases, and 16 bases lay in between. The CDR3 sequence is CASSIREGFNNEQFF. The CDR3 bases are TGTGCCAGCAGTATCCGGGAAGGGTTTAACAATGAGCAGTTCTTC.

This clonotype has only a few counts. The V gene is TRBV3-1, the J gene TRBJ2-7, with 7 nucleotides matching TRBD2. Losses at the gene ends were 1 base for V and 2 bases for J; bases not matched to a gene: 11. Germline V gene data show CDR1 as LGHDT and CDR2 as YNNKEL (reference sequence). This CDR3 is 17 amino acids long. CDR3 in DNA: TGTGCCAGCAGCCAAGGAGAGCGGGACTCGGGAACCTACGAGCAGTACTTC. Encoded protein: CASSQGERDSGTYEQYF.

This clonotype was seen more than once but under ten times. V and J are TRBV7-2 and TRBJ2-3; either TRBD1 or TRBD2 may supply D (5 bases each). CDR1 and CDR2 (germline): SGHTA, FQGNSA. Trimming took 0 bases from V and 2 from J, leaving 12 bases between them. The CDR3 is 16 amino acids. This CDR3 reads CASSLAGPIYTDTQYF. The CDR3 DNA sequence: TGTGCCAGCAGCTTAGCGGGACCAATCTACACAGATACGCAGTATTTT. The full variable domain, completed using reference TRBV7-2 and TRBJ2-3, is GAGVSQSPSNKVTEKGKDVELRCDPISGHTALYWYRQSLGQGLEFLIYFQGNSAPDKSGLPSDRFSAERTGGSVSTLTIQRTQQEDSAVYLCASSLAGPIYTDTQYFGPGTRLTVL.

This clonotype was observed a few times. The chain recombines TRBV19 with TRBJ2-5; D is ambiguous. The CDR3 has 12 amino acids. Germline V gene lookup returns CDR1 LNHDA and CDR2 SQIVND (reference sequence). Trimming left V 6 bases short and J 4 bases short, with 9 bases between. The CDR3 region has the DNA TGTGCCAGTAGCTACGATCGAGAGACCCAGTACTTC. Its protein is CASSYDRETQYF.

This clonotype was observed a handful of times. The CDR3 here is CASSLEGGPTDTQYF. CDR3 DNA sequence: TGTGCCAGCAGTTTAGAAGGCGGACCCACAGATACGCAGTATTTT. V is TRBV27 and J is TRBJ2-3; the D is unclear. The germline V gene encodes CDR1 MNHEY and CDR2 SMNVEV (reference sequence). V was cut by 2 bases and J by 2 bases, with 11 bases left in between. This CDR3 is built from 15 residues.

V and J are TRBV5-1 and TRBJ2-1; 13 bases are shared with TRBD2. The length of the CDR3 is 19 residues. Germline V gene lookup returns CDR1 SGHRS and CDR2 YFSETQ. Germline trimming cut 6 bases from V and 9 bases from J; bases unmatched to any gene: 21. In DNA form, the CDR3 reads TGCGCCAGCATCTTATTGCTCAGGGGAGGGACTAGCGGGAACGCTGAGCAGTTCTTC. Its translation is CASILLLRGGTSGNAEQFF.

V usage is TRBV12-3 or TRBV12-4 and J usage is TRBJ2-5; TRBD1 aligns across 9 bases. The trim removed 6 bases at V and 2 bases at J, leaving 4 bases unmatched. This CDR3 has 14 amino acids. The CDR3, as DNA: TGTGCCAGCAGGGGACAGGGTGGTCAAGAGACCCAGTACTTC. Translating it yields CASRGQGGQETQYF.

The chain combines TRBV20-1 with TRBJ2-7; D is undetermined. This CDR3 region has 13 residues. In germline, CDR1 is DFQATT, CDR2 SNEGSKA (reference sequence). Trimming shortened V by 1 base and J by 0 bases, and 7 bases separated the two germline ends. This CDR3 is CSARVPGSYEQYF. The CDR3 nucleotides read TGCAGTGCTAGAGTGCCGGGCTCCTACGAGCAGTACTTC.

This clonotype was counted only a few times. CDR3 residues: CASSLPGESLVYGYTF. The CDR3 DNA follows: TGTGCCAGCAGCTTACCAGGAGAAAGTCTTGTCTATGGCTACACCTTC. The V call is TRBV7-2, the J call TRBJ1-2; D unresolved. Germline V gene lookup returns CDR1 SGHTA and CDR2 FQGNSA. V lost 2 bases, J lost 4 bases, and 17 bases lay in between. The CDR3 is made up of 16 amino acids.

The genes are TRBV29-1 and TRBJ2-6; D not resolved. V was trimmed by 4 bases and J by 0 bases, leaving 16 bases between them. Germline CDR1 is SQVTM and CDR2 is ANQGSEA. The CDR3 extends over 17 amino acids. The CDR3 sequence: CSVVGMTDHSGANVLTF. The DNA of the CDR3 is TGCAGCGTTGTAGGCATGACGGACCACTCTGGGGCCAACGTCCTGACTTTC. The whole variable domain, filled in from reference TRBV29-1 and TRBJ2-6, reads SAVISQKPSRDICQRGTSLTIQCQVDSQVTMMFWYRQQPGQSLTLIATANQGSEATYESGFVIDKFPISRPNLTFSTLTVSNMSPEDSSIYLCSVVGMTDHSGANVLTFGAGSRLTVL.

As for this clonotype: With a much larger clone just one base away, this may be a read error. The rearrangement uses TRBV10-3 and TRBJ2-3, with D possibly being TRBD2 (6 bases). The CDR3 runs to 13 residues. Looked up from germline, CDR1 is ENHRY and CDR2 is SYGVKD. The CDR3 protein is CAISGGTTDAQYF. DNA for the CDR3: TGTGCCATCAGCGGGGGAACCACAGATGCGCAGTATTTT.

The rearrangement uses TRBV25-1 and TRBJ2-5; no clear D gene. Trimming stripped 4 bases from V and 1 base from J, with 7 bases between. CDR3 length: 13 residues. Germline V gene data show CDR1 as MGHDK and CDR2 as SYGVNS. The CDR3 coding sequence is TGTGCCAGCAGTGCGGTGATCCAAGAGACCCAGTACTTC. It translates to CASSAVIQETQYF.

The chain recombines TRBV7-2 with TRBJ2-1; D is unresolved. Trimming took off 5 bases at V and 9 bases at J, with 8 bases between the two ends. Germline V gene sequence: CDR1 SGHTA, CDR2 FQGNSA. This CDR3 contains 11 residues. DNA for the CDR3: TGTGCCAGCAGCAACGGTGCTGAGCAGTTCTTC. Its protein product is CASSNGAEQFF.

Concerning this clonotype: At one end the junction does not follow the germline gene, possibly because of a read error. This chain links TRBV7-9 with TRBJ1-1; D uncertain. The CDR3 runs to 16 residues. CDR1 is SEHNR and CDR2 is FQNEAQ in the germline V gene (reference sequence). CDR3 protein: CAGSLASHVMNTEAFF. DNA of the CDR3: TGTGCCGGCAGCTTAGCCTCGCACGTCATGAACACTGAAGCTTTCTTT.

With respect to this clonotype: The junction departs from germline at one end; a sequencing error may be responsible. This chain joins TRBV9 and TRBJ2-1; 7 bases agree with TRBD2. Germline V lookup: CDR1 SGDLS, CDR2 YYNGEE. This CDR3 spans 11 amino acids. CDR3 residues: CASSGTRTVIF. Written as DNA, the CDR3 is TGTGCCAGCAGCGGGACTAGGACGGTGATCTTC. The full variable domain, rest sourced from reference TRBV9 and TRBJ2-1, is DSGVTQTPKHLITATGQRVTLRCSPRSGDLSVYWYQQSLDQGLQFLIQYYNGEERAKGNILERFSAQQFPDLHSELNLSSLELGDSALYFCASSGTRTVIFGPGTRLTVL.

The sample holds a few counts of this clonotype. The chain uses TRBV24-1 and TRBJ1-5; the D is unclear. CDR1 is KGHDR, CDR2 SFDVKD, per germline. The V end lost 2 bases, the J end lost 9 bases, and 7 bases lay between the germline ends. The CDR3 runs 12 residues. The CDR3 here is CATSDSDRPQHF. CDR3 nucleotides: TGTGCCACCAGTGATTCCGATCGGCCCCAGCATTTT.

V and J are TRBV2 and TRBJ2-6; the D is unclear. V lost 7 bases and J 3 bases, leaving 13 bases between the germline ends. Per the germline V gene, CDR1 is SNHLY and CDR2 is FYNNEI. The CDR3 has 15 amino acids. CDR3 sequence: CASKYIRYGANVLTF. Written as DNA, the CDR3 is TGTGCCAGCAAGTATATTAGATATGGGGCCAACGTCCTGACTTTC. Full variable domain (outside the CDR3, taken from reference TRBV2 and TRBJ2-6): EPEVTQTPSHQVTQMGQEVILRCVPISNHLYFYWYRQILGQKVEFLVSFYNNEISEKSEIFDDQFSVERPDGSNFTLKIRSTKLEDSAMYFCASKYIRYGANVLTFGAGSRLTVL.

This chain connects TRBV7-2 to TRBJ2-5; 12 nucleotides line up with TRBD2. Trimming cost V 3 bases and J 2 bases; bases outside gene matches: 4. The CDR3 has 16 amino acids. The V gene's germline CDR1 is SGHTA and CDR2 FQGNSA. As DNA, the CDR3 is TGTGCCAGCAGCTTGCTAGCGGGAGGGAATCAAGAGACCCAGTACTTC. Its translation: CASSLLAGGNQETQYF. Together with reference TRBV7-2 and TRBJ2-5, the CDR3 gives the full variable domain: GAGVSQSPSNKVTEKGKDVELRCDPISGHTALYWYRQSLGQGLEFLIYFQGNSAPDKSGLPSDRFSAERTGGSVSTLTIQRTQQEDSAVYLCASSLLAGGNQETQYFGPGTRLLVL.

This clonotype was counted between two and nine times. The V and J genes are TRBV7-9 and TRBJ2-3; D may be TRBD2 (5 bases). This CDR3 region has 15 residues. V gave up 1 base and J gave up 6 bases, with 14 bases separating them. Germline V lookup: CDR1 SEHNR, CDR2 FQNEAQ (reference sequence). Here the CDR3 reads CASSLGRGAADTQYF. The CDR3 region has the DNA TGTGCCAGCAGCTTAGGTCGTGGAGCGGCGGATACGCAGTATTTT.

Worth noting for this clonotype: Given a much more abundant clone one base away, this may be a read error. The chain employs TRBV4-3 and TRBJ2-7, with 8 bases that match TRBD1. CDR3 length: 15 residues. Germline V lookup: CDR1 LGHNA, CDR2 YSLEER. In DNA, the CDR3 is TGCGCCAGCTGCCAAGAAGCCAGGGGGCGCTACGAGCAGTACTTC. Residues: CASCQEARGRYEQYF.

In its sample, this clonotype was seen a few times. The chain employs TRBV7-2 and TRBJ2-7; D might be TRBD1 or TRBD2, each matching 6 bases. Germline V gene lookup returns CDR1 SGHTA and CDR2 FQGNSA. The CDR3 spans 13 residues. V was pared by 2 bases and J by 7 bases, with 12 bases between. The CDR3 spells CASSLITGREQYF. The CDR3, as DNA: TGTGCCAGCAGCTTAATCACAGGGAGGGAGCAGTACTTC. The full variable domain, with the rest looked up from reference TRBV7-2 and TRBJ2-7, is GAGVSQSPSNKVTEKGKDVELRCDPISGHTALYWYRQSLGQGLEFLIYFQGNSAPDKSGLPSDRFSAERTGGSVSTLTIQRTQQEDSAVYLCASSLITGREQYFGPGTRLTVT.

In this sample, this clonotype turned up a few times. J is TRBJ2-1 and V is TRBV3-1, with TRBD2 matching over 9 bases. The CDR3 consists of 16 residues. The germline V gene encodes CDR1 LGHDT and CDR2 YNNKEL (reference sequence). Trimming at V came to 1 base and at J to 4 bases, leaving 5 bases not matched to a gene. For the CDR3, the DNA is TGTGCCAGCAGCCAAGGAGGCGGGGGGGCGTACAATGAGCAGTTCTTC. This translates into CASSQGGGGAYNEQFF.

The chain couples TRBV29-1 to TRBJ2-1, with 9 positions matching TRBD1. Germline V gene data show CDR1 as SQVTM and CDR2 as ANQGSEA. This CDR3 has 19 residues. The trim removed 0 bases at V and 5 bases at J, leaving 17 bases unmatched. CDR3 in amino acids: CSVEDRWALRQGGNNEQFF. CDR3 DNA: TGCAGCGTTGAAGATCGATGGGCTTTGAGACAGGGGGGGAACAATGAGCAGTTCTTC.

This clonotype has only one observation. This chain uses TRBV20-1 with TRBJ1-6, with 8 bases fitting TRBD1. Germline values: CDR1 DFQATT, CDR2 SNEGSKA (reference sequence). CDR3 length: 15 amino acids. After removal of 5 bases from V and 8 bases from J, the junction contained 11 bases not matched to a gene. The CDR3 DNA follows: TGCAGTGCTGAGAGGCAGGGGGCGCGGGATTCACCCCTCCACTTT. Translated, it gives CSAERQGARDSPLHF.

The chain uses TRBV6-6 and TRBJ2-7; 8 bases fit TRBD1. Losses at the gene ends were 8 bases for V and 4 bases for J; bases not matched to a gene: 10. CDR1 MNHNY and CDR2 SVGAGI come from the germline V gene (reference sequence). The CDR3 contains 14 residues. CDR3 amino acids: CASGETGVFYEQYF. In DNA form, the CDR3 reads TGTGCCAGCGGGGAGACAGGGGTTTTTTACGAGCAGTACTTC.